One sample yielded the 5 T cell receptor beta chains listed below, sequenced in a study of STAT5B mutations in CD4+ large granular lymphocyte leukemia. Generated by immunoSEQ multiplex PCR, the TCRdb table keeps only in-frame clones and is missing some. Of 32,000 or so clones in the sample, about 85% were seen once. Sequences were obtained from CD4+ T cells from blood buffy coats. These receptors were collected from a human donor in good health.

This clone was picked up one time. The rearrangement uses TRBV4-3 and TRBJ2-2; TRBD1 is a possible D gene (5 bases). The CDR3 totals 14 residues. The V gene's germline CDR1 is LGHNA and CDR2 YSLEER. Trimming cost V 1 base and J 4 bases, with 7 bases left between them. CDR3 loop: CASSQGQFTGELFF. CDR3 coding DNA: TGCGCCAGCAGCCAAGGACAGTTCACCGGGGAGCTGTTTTTT.

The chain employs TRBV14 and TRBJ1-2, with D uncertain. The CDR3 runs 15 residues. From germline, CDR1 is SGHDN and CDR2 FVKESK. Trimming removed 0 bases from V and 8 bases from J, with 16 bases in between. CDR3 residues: CASSQEWIGFAGYTF. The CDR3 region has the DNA TGTGCCAGCAGCCAAGAGTGGATAGGTTTCGCCGGCTACACCTTC. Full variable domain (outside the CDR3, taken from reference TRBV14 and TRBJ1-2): EAGVTQFPSHSVIEKGQTVTLRCDPISGHDNLYWYRRVMGKEIKFLLHFVKESKQDESGMPNNRFLAERTGGTYSTLKVQPAELEDSGVYFCASSQEWIGFAGYTFGSGTRLTVV.

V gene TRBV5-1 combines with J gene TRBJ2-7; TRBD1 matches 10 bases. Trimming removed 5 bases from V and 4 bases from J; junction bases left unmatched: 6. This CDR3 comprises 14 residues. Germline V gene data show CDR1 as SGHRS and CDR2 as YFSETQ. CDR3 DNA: TGCGCCAGCAGACAGGACAGGGGGTATTACGAGCAGTACTTC. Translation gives CASRQDRGYYEQYF. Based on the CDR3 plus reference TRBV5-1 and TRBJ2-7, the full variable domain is KAGVTQTPRYLIKTRGQQVTLSCSPISGHRSVSWYQQTPGQGLQFLFEYFSETQRNKGNFPGRFSGRQFSNSRSEMNVSTLELGDSALYLCASRQDRGYYEQYFGPGTRLTVT.

In nucleotides, the CDR3 is TGCAGCGTGTTAAGGGGGCGCATCCTAACTGAAGCTTTCTTT. Translated, it gives CSVLRGRILTEAFF. This chain links TRBV29-1 with TRBJ1-1; 7 bases map to TRBD1. The CDR3 runs 14 residues. The V gene's germline CDR1 is SQVTM and CDR2 ANQGSEA. V dropped 6 bases and J dropped 5; count of bases not matched to a gene: 12.

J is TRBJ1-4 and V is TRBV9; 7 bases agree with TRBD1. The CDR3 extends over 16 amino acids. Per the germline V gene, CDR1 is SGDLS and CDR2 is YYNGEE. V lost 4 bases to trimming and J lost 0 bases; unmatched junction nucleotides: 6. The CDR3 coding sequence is TGTGCCAGCAGCCCCGGGACAGTTTCAACTAATGAAAAACTGTTTTTT. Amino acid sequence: CASSPGTVSTNEKLFF.